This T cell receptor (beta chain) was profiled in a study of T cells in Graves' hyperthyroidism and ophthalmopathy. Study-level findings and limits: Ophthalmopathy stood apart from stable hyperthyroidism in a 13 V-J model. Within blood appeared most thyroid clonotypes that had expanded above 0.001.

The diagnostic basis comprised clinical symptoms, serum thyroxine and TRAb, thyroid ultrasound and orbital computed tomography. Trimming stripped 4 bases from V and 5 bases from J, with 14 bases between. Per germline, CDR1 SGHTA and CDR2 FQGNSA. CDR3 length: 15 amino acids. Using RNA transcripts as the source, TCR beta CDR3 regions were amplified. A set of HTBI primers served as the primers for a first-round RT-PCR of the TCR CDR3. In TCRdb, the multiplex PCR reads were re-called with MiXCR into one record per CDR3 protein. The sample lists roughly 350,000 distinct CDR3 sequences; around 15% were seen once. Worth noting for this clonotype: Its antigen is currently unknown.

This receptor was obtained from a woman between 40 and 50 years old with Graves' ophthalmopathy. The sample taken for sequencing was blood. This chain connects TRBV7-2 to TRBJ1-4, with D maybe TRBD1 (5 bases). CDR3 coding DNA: TGTGCCAGCAGCTCTTTGCCGGGACTGAATGAAAAACTGTTTTTT. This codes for CASSSLPGLNEKLFF.